A selection of T cell receptor beta chains follows, all from one sample in a study of T cell responses to AZD1222 COVID-19 vaccine. The table came from immunoSEQ multiplex PCR; TCRdb's copy has only in-frame clones and leaves some out. This table has 110,000 to 150,000 clones, roughly 90% appearing once. Material: peripheral blood, obtained on day 0 of AZD1222 vaccination. The receptors were gathered from an adult in good health. Both conserved end residues are part of each CDR3. The D gene is left open where the match is weak. Expanded clones are given a class, and other clones once, few, many or no size at all.

d_call	clone_size	v_call	j_call	cdr3_aa	cdr3_nt
TRBD1	NA	TRBV5-1	TRBJ2-3	CASSFRQGSTDTQYF	TGCGCCAGCAGCTTTCGACAGGGCAGCACAGATACGCAGTATTTT
NA	NA	TRBV19	TRBJ1-2	CASSMSEFYGYTF	TGTGCCAGTAGTATGTCAGAGTTCTATGGCTACACCTTC
TRBD1	NA	TRBV29-1	TRBJ1-4	CSVKTTGGGEKLFF	TGCAGCGTGAAAACGACAGGGGGAGGTGAAAAACTGTTTTTT
NA	NA	TRBV19	TRBJ1-5	CASSLRGEYQPQHF	TGTGCCAGTAGTCTCAGGGGTGAGTATCAGCCCCAGCATTTT
NA	NA	TRBV3-1/TRBV3-2	TRBJ2-7	CASQRGVSYEQYF	TGTGCCAGCCAGAGGGGCGTCTCCTACGAGCAGTACTTC
TRBD1	NA	TRBV5-1	TRBJ1-2	CASSLPGQGYGYTF	TGCGCCAGCAGCTTACCTGGACAGGGTTATGGCTACACCTTC
TRBD2	NA	TRBV5-8	TRBJ2-7	CASSLRRLAGFFKYEQYF	TGTGCCAGCAGCTTACGAAGACTAGCGGGTTTCTTTAAGTACGAGCAGTACTTC
NA	once	TRBV3-1/TRBV3-2	TRBJ1-1	CASSQDQGREAFF	TGTGCCAGCAGCCAAGACCAGGGGAGAGAGGCTTTCTTT
NA	NA	TRBV27	TRBJ2-3	CASSLFRGDLGVTDTQYF	TGTGCCAGCAGTTTATTTCGGGGCGACCTTGGGGTCACAGATACGCAGTATTTT
NA	NA	TRBV5-8	TRBJ1-2	CASSWLGGDYGYTF	TGTGCCAGCAGCTGGTTGGGGGGGGACTATGGCTACACCTTC
NA	NA	TRBV2	TRBJ1-1	CASSERLYTEAFF	TGTGCCAGCAGTGAGCGTCTCTACACTGAAGCTTTCTTT
NA	NA	TRBV11-2	TRBJ1-6	CASSTSTPLHF	TGTGCCAGCAGCACCTCAACACCCCTCCACTTT
TRBD1	NA	TRBV3-1/TRBV3-2	TRBJ1-1	CASSQAGGTGGTEAFF	TGTGCCAGCAGCCAGGCGGGCGGGACAGGGGGCACTGAAGCTTTCTTT
TRBD1	NA	TRBV10-1	TRBJ2-7	CASSLPLPGGSYEQYF	TGCGCCAGCTCACTCCCACTCCCAGGGGGCTCCTACGAGCAGTACTTC
NA	NA	TRBV6-2/TRBV6-3	TRBJ1-5	CASSYGPLEVAQHF	TGTGCCAGCAGTTACGGGCCCCTCGAAGTGGCCCAGCATTTT
TRBD1	NA	TRBV7-9	TRBJ2-3	CASSTSTGDPTDTQYF	TGTGCCAGCAGCACCTCAACAGGGGACCCCACAGATACGCAGTATTTT
NA	NA	TRBV10-1	TRBJ2-1	CASSRSVGNSYNEQFF	TGCGCCAGCTCTCGATCTGTTGGGAATTCCTACAATGAGCAGTTCTTC
TRBD1	NA	TRBV7-2	TRBJ1-1	CASSLWGQQANTEAFF	TGTGCCAGCAGCTTATGGGGACAGCAAGCAAACACTGAAGCTTTCTTT
NA	NA	TRBV6-5	TRBJ1-2	CASSYGQINYGYTF	TGTGCCAGCAGTTACGGCCAGATTAACTATGGCTACACCTTC
NA	NA	TRBV27	TRBJ2-2	CASSLSAGELFF	TGTGCCAGCAGTTTATCGGCCGGGGAGCTGTTTTTT
NA	NA	TRBV10-2	TRBJ1-1	CASVGQFTEAFF	TGCGCCAGCGTAGGACAGTTCACTGAAGCTTTCTTT
NA	NA	TRBV19	TRBJ1-2	CASMGPITNGYTF	TGTGCCAGTATGGGGCCCATCACAAATGGCTACACCTTC
NA	once	TRBV7-2	TRBJ2-1	CASSPFVGSGPYNEQFF	TGTGCCAGCAGCCCTTTTGTGGGTAGCGGACCTTACAATGAGCAGTTCTTC
NA	NA	TRBV4-1	TRBJ2-2	CASSLWVLPVSNTGELFF	TGCGCCAGCAGCCTGTGGGTCCTACCAGTTTCGAACACCGGGGAGCTGTTTTTT
NA	few	TRBV14	TRBJ1-4	CASSLTLWGQANEKLFF	TGTGCCAGCAGCTTGACCCTTTGGGGGCAGGCTAATGAAAAACTGTTTTTT
NA	NA	TRBV18	TRBJ1-1	CASSPNTEWTEAFF	TGTGCCAGCTCACCAAATACTGAATGGACTGAAGCTTTCTTT
NA	NA	TRBV24-1	TRBJ1-2	CATSDPGAHYGYTF	TGTGCCACCAGTGATCCCGGGGCCCACTATGGCTACACCTTC
NA	NA	TRBV3-1/TRBV3-2	TRBJ2-6	CASGRSSGANVLTF	TGTGCCAGCGGAAGGTCTTCTGGGGCCAACGTCCTGACTTTC
NA	NA	TRBV5-1	TRBJ1-2	CASSQSGGPSYTF	TGCGCCAGCAGCCAGAGCGGGGGCCCGAGCTACACCTTC
TRBD1	NA	TRBV7-9	TRBJ1-4	CASSHSRQGGNEKLFF	TGTGCCAGCAGCCACTCCCGACAGGGCGGTAATGAAAAACTGTTTTTT
NA	NA	TRBV4-2	TRBJ2-7	CASSLDSYEQYF	TGTGCCAGCAGCCTAGACAGCTACGAGCAGTACTTC
NA	NA	TRBV2	TRBJ1-2	CASSELGGASYGYTF	TGTGCCAGCAGTGAATTGGGGGGCGCGAGCTATGGCTACACCTTC
NA	once	TRBV7-9	TRBJ2-3	CASSLSTDTQYF	TGTGCCAGCAGCTTATCCACAGATACGCAGTATTTT
NA	NA	TRBV6-5	TRBJ2-2	CASSLQDWAAELFF	TGTGCCAGCAGTCTCCAGGACTGGGCGGCGGAGCTGTTTTTT
TRBD1	NA	TRBV18	TRBJ1-2	CASSPGDRGRGYTF	TGTGCCAGCTCACCCGGGGACAGGGGGCGCGGCTACACCTTC
TRBD1	NA	TRBV20-1	TRBJ2-5	CSASLGGETQYF	TGCAGTGCTAGTCTAGGGGGCGAGACCCAGTACTTC
NA	NA	TRBV18	TRBJ1-3	CASSPQGGNSGNTIYF	TGTGCCAGCTCACCACAGGGGGGGAACTCTGGAAACACCATATATTTT
TRBD1	NA	TRBV6-5	TRBJ2-1	CASSWTGARGHEQFF	TGTGCCAGCAGTTGGACAGGGGCTCGAGGGCATGAGCAGTTCTTC
TRBD2	NA	TRBV28	TRBJ2-1	CASSSPGTSFNEQFF	TGTGCCAGCAGTTCCCCCGGGACTAGCTTCAATGAGCAGTTCTTC
NA	NA	TRBV30	TRBJ2-5	CAWSTALGETQYF	TGTGCCTGGAGTACAGCGTTAGGGGAGACCCAGTACTTC